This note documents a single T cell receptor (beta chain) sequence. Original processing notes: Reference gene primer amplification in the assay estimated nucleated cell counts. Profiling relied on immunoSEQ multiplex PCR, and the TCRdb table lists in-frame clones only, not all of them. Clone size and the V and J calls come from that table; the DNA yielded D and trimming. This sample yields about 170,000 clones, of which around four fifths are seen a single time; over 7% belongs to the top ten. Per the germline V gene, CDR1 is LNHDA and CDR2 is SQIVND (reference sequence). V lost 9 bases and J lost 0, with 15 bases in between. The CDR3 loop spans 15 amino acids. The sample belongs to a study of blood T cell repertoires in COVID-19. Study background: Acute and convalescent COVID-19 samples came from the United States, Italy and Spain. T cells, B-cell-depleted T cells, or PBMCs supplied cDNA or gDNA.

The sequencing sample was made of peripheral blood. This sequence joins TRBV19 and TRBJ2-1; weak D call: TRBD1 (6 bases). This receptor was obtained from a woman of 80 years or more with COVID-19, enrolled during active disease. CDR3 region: CASRTASSSYNEQFF. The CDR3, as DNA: TGTGCCAGCAGGACAGCGTCAAGCTCCTACAATGAGCAGTTCTTC. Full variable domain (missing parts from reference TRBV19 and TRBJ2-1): DGGITQSPKYLFRKEGQNVTLSCEQNLNHDAMYWYRQDPGQGLRLIYYSQIVNDFQKGDIAEGYSVSREKKESFPLTVTSAQKNPTAFYLCASRTASSSYNEQFFGPGTRLTVL.